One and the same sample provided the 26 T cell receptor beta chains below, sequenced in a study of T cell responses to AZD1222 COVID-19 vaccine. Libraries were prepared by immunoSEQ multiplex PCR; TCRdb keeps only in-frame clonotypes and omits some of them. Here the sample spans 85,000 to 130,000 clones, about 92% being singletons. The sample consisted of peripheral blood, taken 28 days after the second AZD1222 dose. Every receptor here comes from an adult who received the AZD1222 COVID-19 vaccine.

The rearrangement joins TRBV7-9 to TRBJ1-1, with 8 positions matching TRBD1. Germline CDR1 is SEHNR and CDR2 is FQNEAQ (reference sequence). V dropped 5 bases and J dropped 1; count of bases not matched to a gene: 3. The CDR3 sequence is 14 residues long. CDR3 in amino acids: CASSVQGGNTEAFF. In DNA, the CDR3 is TGTGCCAGCAGCGTACAGGGGGGGAACACTGAAGCTTTCTTT.

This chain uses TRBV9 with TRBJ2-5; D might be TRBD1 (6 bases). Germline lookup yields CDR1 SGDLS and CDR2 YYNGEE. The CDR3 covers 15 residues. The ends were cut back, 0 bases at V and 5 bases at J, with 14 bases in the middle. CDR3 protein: CASSVGSVGAETQYF. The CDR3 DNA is TGTGCCAGCAGCGTAGGTTCCGTGGGGGCCGAGACCCAGTACTTC.

The DNA for the CDR3 is TGTGCCAGCAGCCGGGAGGCTAGCACAGATACGCAGTATTTT. Translated, it gives CASSREASTDTQYF. The chain has TRBV3-1 (or the pseudogene TRBV3-2) and TRBJ2-3, with D tentatively TRBD2 (6 bases). The CDR3 loop spans 14 amino acids. CDR1 and CDR2 from the germline V gene are LGHDT and YNNKEL (reference sequence). Deletions cut 4 bases from V and 0 bases from J, with 8 bases between.

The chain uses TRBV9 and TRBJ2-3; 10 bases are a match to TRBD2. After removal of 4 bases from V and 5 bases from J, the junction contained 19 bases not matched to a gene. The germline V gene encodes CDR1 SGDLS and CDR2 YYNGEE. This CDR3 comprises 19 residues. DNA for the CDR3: TGTGCCAGCAGCCCGAGATCGACTAGCGGGTCACCCCGCGGAGATACGCAGTATTTT. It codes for CASSPRSTSGSPRGDTQYF.

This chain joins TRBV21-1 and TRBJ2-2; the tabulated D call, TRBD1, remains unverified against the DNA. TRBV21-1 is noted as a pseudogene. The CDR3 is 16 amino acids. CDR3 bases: TGTGCCAGCAGCAAAGAGGCAGGGATGAACACCGGGGAGCTGTTTTTT. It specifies CASSKEAGMNTGELFF.

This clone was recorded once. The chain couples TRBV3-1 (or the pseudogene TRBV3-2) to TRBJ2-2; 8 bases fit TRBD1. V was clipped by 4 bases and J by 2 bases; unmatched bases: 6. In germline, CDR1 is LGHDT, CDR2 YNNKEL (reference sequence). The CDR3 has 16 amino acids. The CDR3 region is CASSLYRGKNTGELFF. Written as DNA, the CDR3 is TGTGCCAGCAGCCTCTACAGGGGGAAAAACACCGGGGAGCTGTTTTTT.

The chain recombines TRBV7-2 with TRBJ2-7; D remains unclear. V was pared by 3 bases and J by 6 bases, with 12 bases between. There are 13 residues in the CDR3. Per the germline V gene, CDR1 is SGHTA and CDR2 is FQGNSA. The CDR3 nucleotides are TGTGCCAGCAGCTTTCTGTTCATGGTCGAGCAGTACTTC. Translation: CASSFLFMVEQYF.

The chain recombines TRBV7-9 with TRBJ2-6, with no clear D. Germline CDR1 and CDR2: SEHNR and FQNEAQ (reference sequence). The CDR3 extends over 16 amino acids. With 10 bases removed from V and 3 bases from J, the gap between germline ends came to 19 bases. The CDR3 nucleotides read TGTGCCACCGACCCGAGGTTCTCAGGTGGGGCCAACGTCCTGACTTTC. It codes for CATDPRFSGGANVLTF.

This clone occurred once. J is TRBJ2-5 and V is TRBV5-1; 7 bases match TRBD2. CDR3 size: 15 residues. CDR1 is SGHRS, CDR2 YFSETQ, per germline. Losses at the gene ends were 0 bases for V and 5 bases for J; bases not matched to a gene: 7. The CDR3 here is CASSLDPGLPETQYF. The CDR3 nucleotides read TGCGCCAGCAGCTTGGACCCGGGACTACCTGAGACCCAGTACTTC. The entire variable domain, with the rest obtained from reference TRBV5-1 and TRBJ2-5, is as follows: KAGVTQTPRYLIKTRGQQVTLSCSPISGHRSVSWYQQTPGQGLQFLFEYFSETQRNKGNFPGRFSGRQFSNSRSEMNVSTLELGDSALYLCASSLDPGLPETQYFGPGTRLLVL.

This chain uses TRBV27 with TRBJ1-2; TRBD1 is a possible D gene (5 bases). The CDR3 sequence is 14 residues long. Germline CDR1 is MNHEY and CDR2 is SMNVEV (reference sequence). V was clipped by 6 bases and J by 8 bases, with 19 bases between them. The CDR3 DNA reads TGTGCCAGCAGGTCCCCCCGGGACCTGGGGGGCTACACCTTC. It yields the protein CASRSPRDLGGYTF.

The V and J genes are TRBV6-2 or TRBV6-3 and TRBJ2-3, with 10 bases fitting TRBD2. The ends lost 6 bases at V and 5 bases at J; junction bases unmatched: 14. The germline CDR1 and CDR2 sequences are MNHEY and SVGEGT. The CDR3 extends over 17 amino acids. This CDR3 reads CASSSASKAGGEDTQYF. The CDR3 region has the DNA TGTGCCAGCAGCTCCGCGTCGAAAGCGGGGGGGGAAGATACGCAGTATTTT.

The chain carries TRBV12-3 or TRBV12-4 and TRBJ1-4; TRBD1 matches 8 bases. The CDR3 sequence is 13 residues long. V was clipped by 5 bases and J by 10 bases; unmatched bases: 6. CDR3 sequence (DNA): TGTGCCAGCAGTCCAACTGGGACAGGAAAACTGTTTTTT. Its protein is CASSPTGTGKLFF.

This CDR3 reads CASSLSGQLNEKLFF. The DNA of the CDR3 is TGTGCCAGCAGCTTATCGGGACAGTTAAATGAAAAACTGTTTTTT. The chain has TRBV7-2 and TRBJ1-4; 7 bases align to TRBD1. The V segment lost 2 bases and the J segment 5 bases; nucleotides outside the gene matches: 5. CDR3 length: 15 residues. Germline V gene lookup returns CDR1 SGHTA and CDR2 FQGNSA.

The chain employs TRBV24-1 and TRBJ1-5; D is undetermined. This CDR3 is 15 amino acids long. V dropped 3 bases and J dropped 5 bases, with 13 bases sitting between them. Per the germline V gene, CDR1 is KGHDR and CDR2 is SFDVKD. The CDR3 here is CATSDTPDRDQPQHF. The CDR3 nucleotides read TGTGCCACCAGTGATACCCCAGACCGAGATCAGCCCCAGCATTTT.

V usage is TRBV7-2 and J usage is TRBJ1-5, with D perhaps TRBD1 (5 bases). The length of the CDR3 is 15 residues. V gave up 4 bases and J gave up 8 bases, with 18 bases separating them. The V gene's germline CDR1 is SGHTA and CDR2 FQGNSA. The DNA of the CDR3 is TGTGCCAGCAGCTGGGGCGCAGGGCTAACCGAGCCCCAGCATTTT. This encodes CASSWGAGLTEPQHF.

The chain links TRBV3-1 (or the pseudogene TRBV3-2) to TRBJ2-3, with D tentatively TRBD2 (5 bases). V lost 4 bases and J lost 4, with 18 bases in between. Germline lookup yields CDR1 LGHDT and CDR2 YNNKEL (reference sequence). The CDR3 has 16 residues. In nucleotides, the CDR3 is TGTGCCAGCAGCCTATCCGGGGTTAGGCCCCCAGATACGCAGTATTTT. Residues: CASSLSGVRPPDTQYF.

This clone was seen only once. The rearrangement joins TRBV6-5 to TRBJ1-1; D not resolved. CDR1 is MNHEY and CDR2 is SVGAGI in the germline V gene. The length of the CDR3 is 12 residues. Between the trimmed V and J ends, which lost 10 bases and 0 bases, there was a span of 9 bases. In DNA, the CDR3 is TGTGCCAACCGGGGTTTGAACACTGAAGCTTTCTTT. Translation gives CANRGLNTEAFF.

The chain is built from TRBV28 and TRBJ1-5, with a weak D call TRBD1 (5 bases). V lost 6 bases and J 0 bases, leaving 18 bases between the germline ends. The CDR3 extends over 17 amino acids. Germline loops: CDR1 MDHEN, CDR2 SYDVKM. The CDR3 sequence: CASSNRGTEDSNQPQHF. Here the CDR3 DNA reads TGTGCCAGCAGCAATCGCGGGACGGAAGATAGCAATCAGCCCCAGCATTTT.

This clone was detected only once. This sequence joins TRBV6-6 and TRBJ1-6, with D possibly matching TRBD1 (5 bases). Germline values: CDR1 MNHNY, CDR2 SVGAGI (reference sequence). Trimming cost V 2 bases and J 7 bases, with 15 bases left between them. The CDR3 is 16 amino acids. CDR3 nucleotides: TGTGCCAGCAGTTACGACCGAGGGGCCTCGAATTCACCCCTCCACTTT. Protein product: CASSYDRGASNSPLHF.

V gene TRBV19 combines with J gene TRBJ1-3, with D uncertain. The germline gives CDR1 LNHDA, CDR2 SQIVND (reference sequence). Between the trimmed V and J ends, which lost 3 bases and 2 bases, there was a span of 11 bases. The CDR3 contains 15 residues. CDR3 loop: CASSMGRGAGNTIYF. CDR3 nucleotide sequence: TGTGCCAGTAGTATGGGCCGGGGAGCTGGAAACACCATATATTTT.

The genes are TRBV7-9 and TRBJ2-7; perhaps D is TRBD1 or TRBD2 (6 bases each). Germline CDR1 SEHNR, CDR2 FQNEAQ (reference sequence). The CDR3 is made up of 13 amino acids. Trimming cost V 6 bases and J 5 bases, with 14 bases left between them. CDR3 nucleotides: TGTGCCAGCAGTGAGGGGGGAGTCCACGAGCAGTACTTC. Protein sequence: CASSEGGVHEQYF.

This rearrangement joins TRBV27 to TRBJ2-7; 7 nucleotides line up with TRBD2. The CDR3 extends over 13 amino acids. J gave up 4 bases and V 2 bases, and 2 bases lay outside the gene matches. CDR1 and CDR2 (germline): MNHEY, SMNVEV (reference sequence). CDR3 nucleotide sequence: TGTGCCAGCAGTTTACAGGGAGGGTACGAGCAGTACTTC. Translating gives CASSLQGGYEQYF.

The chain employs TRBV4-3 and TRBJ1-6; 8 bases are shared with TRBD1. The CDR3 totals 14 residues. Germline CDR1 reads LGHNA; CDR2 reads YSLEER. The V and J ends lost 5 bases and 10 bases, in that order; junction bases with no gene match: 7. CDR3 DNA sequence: TGCGCCAGCAGCTTCCGGGACAGGAACTCACCCCTCCACTTT. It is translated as CASSFRDRNSPLHF.

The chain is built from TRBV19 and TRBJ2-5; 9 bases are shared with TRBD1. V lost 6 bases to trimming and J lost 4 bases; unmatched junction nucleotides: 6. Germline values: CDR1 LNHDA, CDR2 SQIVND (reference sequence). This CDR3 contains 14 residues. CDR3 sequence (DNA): TGTGCCAGTAGAAAAACAGGGGGCCGAGAGACCCAGTACTTC. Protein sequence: CASRKTGGRETQYF.

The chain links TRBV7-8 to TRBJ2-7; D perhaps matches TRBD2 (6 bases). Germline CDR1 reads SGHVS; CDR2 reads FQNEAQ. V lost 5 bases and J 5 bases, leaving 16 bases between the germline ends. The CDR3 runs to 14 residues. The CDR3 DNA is TGTGCCAGCAGCCCACCGTTGCAGCGGGACGAGCAGTACTTC. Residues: CASSPPLQRDEQYF. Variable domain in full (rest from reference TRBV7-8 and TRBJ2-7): GAGVSQSPRYKVAKRGQDVALRCDPISGHVSLFWYQQALGQGPEFLTYFQNEAQLDKSGLPSDRFFAERPEGSVSTLKIQRTQQEDSAVYLCASSPPLQRDEQYFGPGTRLTVT.

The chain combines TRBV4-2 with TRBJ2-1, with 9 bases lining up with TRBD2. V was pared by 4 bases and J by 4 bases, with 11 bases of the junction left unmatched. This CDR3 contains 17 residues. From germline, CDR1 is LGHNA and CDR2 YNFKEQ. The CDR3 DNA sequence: TGTGCCAGCAGCCGCCGACTAGCGGTCCCCGAGTACAATGAGCAGTTCTTC. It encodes CASSRRLAVPEYNEQFF.